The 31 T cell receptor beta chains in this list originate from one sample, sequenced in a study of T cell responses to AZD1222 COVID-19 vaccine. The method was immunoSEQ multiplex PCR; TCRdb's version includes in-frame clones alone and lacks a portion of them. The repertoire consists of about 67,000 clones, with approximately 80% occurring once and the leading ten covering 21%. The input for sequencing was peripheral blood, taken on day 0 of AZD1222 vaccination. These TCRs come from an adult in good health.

This CDR3 is CASSPKNYGYTF. DNA for the CDR3: TGTGCCAGCAGCCCGAAGAACTATGGCTACACCTTC. V is TRBV6-5 and J is TRBJ1-2; D is unclear. Trimming shortened V by 6 bases and J by 2 bases, and 7 bases separated the two germline ends. The CDR3 has 12 amino acids. Looked up from germline, CDR1 is MNHEY and CDR2 is SVGAGI.

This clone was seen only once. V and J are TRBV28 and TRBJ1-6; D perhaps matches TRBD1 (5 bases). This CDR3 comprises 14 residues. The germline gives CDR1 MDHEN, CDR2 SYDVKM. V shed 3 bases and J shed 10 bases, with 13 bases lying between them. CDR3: CASSFPGGRSPLHF. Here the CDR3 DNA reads TGTGCCAGCAGTTTTCCCGGGGGAAGATCACCCCTCCACTTT.

CDR3 protein: CASSQDRGVWNGELFF. The DNA for the CDR3 is TGCGCCAGCAGCCAAGATCGGGGGGTTTGGAACGGGGAGCTGTTTTTT. The chain carries TRBV4-3 and TRBJ2-2; TRBD2 agrees at 7 bases. The length of the CDR3 is 16 residues. Germline values: CDR1 LGHNA, CDR2 YSLEER. With 0 bases clipped from V and 7 bases from J, the junction kept 8 bases outside the gene matches.

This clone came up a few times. The CDR3 DNA reads TGTGCCAGCAGTTTGGGCGGCTACGAGCAGTACTTC. It specifies CASSLGGYEQYF. The J gene is TRBJ2-7, the V gene TRBV6-2 or TRBV6-3, with no clear D. CDR1 and CDR2 from the germline V gene are MNHEY and SVGEGT. The CDR3 consists of 12 residues. Trimming cost V 4 bases and J 3 bases, with 7 bases left between them.

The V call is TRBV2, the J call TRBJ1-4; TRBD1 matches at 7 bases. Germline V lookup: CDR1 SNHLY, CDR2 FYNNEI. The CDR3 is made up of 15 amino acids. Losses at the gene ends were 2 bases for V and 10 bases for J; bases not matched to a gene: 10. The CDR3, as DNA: TGTGCCAGCAGTGAAACTGGGACAGATCTCGGAAAACTGTTTTTT. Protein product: CASSETGTDLGKLFF.

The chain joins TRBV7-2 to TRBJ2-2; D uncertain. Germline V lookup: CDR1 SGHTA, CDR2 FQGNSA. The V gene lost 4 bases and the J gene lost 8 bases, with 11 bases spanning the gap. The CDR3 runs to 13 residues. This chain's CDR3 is CASSYPPKGELFF. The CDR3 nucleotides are TGTGCCAGCAGCTACCCCCCAAAAGGGGAGCTGTTTTTT.

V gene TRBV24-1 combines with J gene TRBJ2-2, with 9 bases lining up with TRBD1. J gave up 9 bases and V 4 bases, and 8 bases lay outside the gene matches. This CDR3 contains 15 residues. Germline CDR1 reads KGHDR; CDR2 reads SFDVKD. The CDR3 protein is CATSDPGTGLRELFF. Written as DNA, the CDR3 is TGTGCCACCAGTGACCCGGGGACAGGGCTTAGGGAGCTGTTTTTT.

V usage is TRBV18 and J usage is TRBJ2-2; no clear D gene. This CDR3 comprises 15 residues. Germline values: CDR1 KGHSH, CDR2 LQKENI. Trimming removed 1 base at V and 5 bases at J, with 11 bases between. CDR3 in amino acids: CASSPLPGWTGELFF. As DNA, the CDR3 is TGTGCCAGCTCACCACTTCCGGGTTGGACCGGGGAGCTGTTTTTT.

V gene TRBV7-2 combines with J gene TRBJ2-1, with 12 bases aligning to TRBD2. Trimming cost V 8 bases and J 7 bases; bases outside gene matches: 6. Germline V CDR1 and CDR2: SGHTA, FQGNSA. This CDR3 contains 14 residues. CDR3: CASVLAGGRNEQFF. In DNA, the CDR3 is TGTGCCAGCGTCCTAGCGGGAGGGAGGAATGAGCAGTTCTTC.

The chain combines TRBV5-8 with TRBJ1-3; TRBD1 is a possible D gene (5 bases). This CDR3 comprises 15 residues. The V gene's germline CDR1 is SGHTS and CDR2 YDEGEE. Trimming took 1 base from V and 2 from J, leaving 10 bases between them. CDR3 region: CASSLFQGTGNTIYF. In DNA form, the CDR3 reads TGTGCCAGCAGCTTGTTTCAGGGAACTGGAAACACCATATATTTT.

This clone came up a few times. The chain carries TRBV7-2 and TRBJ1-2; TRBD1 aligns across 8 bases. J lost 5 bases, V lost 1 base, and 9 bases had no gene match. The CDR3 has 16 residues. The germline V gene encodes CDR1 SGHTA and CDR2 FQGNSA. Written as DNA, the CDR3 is TGTGCCAGCAGCTTAGAGGGACAGGCCATTCGTTATGGCTACACCTTC. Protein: CASSLEGQAIRYGYTF.

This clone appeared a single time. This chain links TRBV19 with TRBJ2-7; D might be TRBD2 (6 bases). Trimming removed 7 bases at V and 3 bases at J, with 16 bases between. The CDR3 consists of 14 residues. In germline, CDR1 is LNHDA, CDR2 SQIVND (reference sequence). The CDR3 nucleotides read TGTGCCAGTATGGAGGGACCGCCGAACTACGAGCAGTACTTC. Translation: CASMEGPPNYEQYF.

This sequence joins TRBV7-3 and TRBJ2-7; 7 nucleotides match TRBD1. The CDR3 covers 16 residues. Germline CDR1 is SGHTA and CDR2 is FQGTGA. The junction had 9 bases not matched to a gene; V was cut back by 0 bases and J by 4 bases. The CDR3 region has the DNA TGTGCCAGCAGCTTAACGGAAAAGGGGGCTCTTTACGAGCAGTACTTC. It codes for CASSLTEKGALYEQYF.

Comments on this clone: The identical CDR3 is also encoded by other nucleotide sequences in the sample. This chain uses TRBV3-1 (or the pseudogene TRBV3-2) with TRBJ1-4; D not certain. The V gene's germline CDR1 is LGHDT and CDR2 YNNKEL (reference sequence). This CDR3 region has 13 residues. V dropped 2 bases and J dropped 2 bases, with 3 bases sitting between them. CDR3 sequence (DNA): TGTGCCAGCAGCCAAAGTACTAATGAAAAACTGTTTTTT. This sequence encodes CASSQSTNEKLFF.

The CDR3 coding sequence is TGTGCCAGCAGCCCCCACCCCGGGACAGGCATCTCCTACGAGCAGTACTTC. Translated: CASSPHPGTGISYEQYF. This chain joins TRBV7-9 and TRBJ2-7; TRBD1 matches at 8 bases. CDR1 and CDR2 from the germline V gene are SEHNR and FQNEAQ (reference sequence). V shed 5 bases and J 0 bases; nucleotides not matched to a gene: 12. The CDR3 has 17 amino acids. Full variable domain (rest looked up from reference TRBV7-9 and TRBJ2-7): DTGVSQNPRHKITKRGQNVTFRCDPISEHNRLYWYRQTLGQGPEFLTYFQNEAQLEKSRLLSDRFSAERPKGSFSTLEIQRTEQGDSAMYLCASSPHPGTGISYEQYFGPGTRLTVT.

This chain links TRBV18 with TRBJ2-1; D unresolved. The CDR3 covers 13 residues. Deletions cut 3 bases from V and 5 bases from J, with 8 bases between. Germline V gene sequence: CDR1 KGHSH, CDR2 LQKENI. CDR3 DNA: TGTGCCAGCTCACCGTCCACCAACAATGAGCAGTTCTTC. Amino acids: CASSPSTNNEQFF.

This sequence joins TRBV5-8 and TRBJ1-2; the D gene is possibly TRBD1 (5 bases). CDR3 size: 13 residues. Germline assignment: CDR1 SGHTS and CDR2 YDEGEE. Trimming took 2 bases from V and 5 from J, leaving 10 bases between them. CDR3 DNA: TGTGCCAGCAGCTTCTCCCAGGGTTATGGCTACACCTTC. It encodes CASSFSQGYGYTF. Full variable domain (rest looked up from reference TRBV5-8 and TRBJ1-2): EAGVTQSPTHLIKTRGQQATLRCSPISGHTSVYWYQQALGLGLQFLLWYDEGEERNRGNFPPRFSGRQFPNYSSELNVNALELEDSALYLCASSFSQGYGYTFGSGTRLTVV.

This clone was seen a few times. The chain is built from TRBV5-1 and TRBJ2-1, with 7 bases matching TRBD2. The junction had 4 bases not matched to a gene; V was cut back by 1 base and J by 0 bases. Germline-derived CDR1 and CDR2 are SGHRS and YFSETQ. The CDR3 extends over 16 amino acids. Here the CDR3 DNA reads TGCGCCAGCAGCTTGCCCTTAGCGGGCTCCTACAATGAGCAGTTCTTC. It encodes CASSLPLAGSYNEQFF. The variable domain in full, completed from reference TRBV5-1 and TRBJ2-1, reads KAGVTQTPRYLIKTRGQQVTLSCSPISGHRSVSWYQQTPGQGLQFLFEYFSETQRNKGNFPGRFSGRQFSNSRSEMNVSTLELGDSALYLCASSLPLAGSYNEQFFGPGTRLTVL.

In DNA form, the CDR3 reads TGTGCCAGCAGGCAGGGGGGCGGCGAGCAGTACTTC. This encodes CASRQGGGEQYF. V gene TRBV3-1 (or the pseudogene TRBV3-2) combines with J gene TRBJ2-7; TRBD1 might be the D (7 bases). V was trimmed by 6 bases and J by 6 bases, leaving 12 bases between them. Germline V lookup: CDR1 LGHDT, CDR2 YNNKEL (reference sequence). This CDR3 is built from 12 residues.

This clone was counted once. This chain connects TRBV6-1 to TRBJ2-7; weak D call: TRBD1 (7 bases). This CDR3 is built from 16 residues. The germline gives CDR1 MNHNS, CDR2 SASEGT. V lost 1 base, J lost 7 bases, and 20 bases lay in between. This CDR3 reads CASSEGGQAQSGEQYF. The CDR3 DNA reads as TGTGCCAGCAGTGAAGGCGGACAGGCCCAGAGCGGGGAGCAGTACTTC.

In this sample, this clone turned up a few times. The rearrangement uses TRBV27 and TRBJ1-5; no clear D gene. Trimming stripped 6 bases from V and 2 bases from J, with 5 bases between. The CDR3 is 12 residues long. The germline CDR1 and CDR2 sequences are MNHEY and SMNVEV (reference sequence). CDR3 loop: CASSQGNQPQHF. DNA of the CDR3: TGTGCCAGCAGCCAGGGCAATCAGCCCCAGCATTTT.

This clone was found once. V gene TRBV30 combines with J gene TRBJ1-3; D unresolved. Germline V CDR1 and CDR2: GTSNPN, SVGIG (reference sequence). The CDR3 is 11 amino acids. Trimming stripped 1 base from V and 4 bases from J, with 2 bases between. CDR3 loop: CAWSAGNTIYF. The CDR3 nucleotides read TGTGCCTGGAGTGCCGGAAACACCATATATTTT.

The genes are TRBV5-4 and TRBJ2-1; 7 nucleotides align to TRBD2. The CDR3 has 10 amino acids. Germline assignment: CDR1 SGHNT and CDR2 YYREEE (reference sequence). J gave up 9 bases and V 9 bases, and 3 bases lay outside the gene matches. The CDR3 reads CATGEGEQFF. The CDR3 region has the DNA TGTGCCACCGGGGAGGGTGAGCAGTTCTTC. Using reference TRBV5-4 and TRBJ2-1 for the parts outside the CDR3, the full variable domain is ETGVTQSPTHLIKTRGQQVTLRCSSQSGHNTVSWYQQALGQGPQFIFQYYREEENGRGNFPPRFSGLQFPNYSSELNVNALELDDSALYLCATGEGEQFFGPGTRLTVL.

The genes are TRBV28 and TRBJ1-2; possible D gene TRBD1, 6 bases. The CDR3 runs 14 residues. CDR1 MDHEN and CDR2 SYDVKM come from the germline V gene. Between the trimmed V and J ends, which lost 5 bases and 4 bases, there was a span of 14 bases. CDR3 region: CASSLGGVLYGYTF. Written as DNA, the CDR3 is TGTGCCAGCAGTCTAGGGGGGGTACTCTATGGCTACACCTTC.

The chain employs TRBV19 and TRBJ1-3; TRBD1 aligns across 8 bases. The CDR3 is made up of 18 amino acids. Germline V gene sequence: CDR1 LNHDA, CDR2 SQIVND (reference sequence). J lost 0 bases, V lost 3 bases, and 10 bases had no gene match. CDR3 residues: CASSMRGDRGLSGNTIYF. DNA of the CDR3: TGTGCCAGTAGTATGCGCGGAGACAGGGGACTCTCTGGAAACACCATATATTTT.

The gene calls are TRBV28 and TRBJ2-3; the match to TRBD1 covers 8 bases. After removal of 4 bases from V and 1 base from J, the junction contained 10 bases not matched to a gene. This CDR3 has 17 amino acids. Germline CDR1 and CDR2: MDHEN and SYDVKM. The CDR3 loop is CASSSPRGQGGTDTQYF. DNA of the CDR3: TGTGCCAGCAGTTCTCCCCGCGGACAGGGTGGCACAGATACGCAGTATTTT.

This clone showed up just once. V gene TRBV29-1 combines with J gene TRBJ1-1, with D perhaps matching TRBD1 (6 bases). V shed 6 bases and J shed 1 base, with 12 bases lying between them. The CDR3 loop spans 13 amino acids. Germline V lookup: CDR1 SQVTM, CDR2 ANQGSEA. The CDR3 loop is CSVGGTPNTEAFF. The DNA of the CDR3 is TGCAGCGTCGGGGGGACACCGAACACTGAAGCTTTCTTT.

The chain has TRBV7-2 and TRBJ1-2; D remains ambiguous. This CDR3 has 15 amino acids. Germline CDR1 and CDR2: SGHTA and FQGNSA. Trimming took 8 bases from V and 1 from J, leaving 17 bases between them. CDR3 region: CASSFEEGHNYGYTF. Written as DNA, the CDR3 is TGTGCCAGCTCTTTTGAGGAGGGCCATAACTATGGCTACACCTTC.

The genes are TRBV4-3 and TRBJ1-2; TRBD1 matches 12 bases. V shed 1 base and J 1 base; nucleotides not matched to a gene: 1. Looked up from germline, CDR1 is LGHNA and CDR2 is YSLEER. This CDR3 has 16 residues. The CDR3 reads CASSQGDRGLNYGYTF. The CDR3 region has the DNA TGCGCCAGCAGCCAAGGGGACAGGGGGCTTAACTATGGCTACACCTTC.

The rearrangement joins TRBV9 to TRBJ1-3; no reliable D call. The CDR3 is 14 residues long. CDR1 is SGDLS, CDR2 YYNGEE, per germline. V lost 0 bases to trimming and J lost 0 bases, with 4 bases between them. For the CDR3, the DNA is TGTGCCAGCAGCGTAGACTACTCTGGAAACACCATATATTTT. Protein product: CASSVDYSGNTIYF.

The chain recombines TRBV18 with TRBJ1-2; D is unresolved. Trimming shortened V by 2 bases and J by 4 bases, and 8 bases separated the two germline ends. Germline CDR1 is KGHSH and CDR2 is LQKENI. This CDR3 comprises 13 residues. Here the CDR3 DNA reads TGTGCCAGCTCACCAACTCCCGTCTATGGCTACACCTTC. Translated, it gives CASSPTPVYGYTF.